This T cell receptor beta chain was sequenced for a study of blood T cell repertoires in COVID-19. Turning to the study itself: Samples came from the United States, Italy and Spain, spanning acute and convalescent COVID-19. PBMCs, B-cell-depleted T cells, or T cells were the source of the cDNA or gDNA that made up the material.

The ends were cut back, 3 bases at V and 6 bases at J, with 19 bases in the middle. The CDR3 length is 16 residues. Per the germline V gene, CDR1 is SGHTA and CDR2 is FQGTGA. In the original analysis: Amplification with reference gene primers provided the estimates of nucleated cell counts. TCRdb keeps only in-frame clones here, not all; method: immunoSEQ multiplex PCR. V and J calls and clone size come straight from that table; D and trimming were deduced from the DNA. The sample has roughly 72,000 clones; 79% are singletons. The sequence came from a woman older than 75 with active or convalescent COVID-19. The V gene is TRBV7-3, the J gene TRBJ2-3, with D unresolved. The sequenced material came from peripheral blood. As DNA, the CDR3 is TGTGCCAGCAGCTTTTCGAGGAGCTTAAATGGGGATACGCAGTATTTT. This translates into CASSFSRSLNGDTQYF.